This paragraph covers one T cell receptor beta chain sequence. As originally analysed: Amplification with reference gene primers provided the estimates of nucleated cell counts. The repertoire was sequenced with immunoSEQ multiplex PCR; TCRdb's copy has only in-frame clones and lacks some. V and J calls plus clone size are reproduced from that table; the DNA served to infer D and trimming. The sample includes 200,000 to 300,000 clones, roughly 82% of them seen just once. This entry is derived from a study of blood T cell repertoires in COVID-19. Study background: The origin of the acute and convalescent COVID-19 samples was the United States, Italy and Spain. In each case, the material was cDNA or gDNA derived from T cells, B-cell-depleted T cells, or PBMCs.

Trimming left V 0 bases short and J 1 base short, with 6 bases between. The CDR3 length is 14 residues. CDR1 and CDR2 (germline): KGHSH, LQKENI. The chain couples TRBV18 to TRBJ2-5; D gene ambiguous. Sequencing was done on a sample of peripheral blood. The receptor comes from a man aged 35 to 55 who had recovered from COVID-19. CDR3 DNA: TGTGCCAGCTCACCACCCAGGCCCCAAGAGACCCAGTACTTC. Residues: CASSPPRPQETQYF.